The 4 T cell receptor beta chains in this list originate from one sample, sequenced in a study of T cells in Graves' hyperthyroidism and ophthalmopathy. The source material, RNA transcripts, was used to amplify TCR beta CDR3 regions. The HTBI primer set drove a first-round RT-PCR of the TCR CDR3. TCRdb redid the calling of the multiplex PCR reads with MiXCR, one entry per CDR3 protein. Of about 210,000 distinct CDR3 sequences detected, 17% appear once; the ten largest clones hold around 52%. Sequences were obtained from blood. These receptors came from a man aged 50-60 years with Graves' hyperthyroidism.

In its sample, this clonotype was seen many times. The rearrangement uses TRBV7-2 and TRBJ2-3; 12 bases agree with TRBD2. V lost 3 bases and J lost 0; bases outside the gene matches: 7. The length of the CDR3 is 18 residues. Looked up from germline, CDR1 is SGHTA and CDR2 is FQGNSA. CDR3 amino acids: CASSLFPSGRGSTDTQYF. The CDR3 DNA sequence: TGTGCCAGCAGCTTGTTTCCTAGCGGGAGGGGTAGCACAGATACGCAGTATTTT.

This chain links TRBV3-1 with TRBJ1-6; D is unresolved. The CDR3 spans 13 residues. The germline V gene encodes CDR1 LGHDT and CDR2 YNNKEL (reference sequence). The V end lost 4 bases, the J end lost 10 bases, and 11 bases lay between the germline ends. The CDR3 DNA reads as TGTGCCAGCAGCCTAAGAGGTGAATCACCCCTCCACTTT. Amino acids: CASSLRGESPLHF.

This clonotype has a handful of counts. The V and J genes are TRBV20-1 and TRBJ2-7; 8 bases match TRBD2. CDR3 length: 15 residues. The trim removed 6 bases at V and 5 bases at J, leaving 15 bases unmatched. Germline loops: CDR1 DFQATT, CDR2 SNEGSKA (reference sequence). The CDR3 sequence is CSATPPLAGLHEQYF. The CDR3 coding sequence is TGCAGTGCCACCCCCCCCCTAGCGGGCCTCCACGAGCAGTACTTC.

V gene TRBV15 combines with J gene TRBJ1-6; no firm D call. The CDR3 runs to 16 residues. The V gene's germline CDR1 is LNHNV and CDR2 YYDKDF (reference sequence). Trimming took off 0 bases at V and 4 bases at J, with 10 bases between the two ends. The CDR3 DNA is TGTGCCACCAGCAGAGATAAGGGCGGGTATAATTCACCCCTCCACTTT. This gives the protein CATSRDKGGYNSPLHF. Full variable domain (rest looked up from reference TRBV15 and TRBJ1-6): DAMVIQNPRYQVTQFGKPVTLSCSQTLNHNVMYWYQQKSSQAPKLLFHYYDKDFNNEADTPDNFQSRRPNTSFCFLDIRSPGLGDTAMYLCATSRDKGGYNSPLHFGNGTRLTVT.